Below, one TCR beta chain is given with its context. Its cognate antigen is unknown. PCR used 60 Vbeta primers and 13 Jbeta primers. Only in-frame clones appear in the TCRdb table, and some are missing; sequencing was by immunoSEQ multiplex PCR. The repertoire holds 85,000 to 130,000 clones, with about four fifths as singletons. The data stem from a study of cytomegalovirus exposure and HLA in healthy donors. General study findings and limits: The availability of immune exposure information extended only to CMV serostatus. A classifier reportedly called cytomegalovirus status with high sensitivity and specificity. Analyzed later, association rates of TCRs varied across HLA loci, with DRB1 most and HLA-C fewest.

Trimming stripped 0 bases from V and 6 bases from J, with 10 bases between. The CDR3 is made up of 14 amino acids. Germline V gene lookup returns CDR1 SGHRS and CDR2 YFSETQ. The specimen was PBMCs. V and J are TRBV5-1 and TRBJ2-1; possible D gene TRBD2, 5 bases. The receptor was derived from a female donor in good health and CMV-seropositive. CDR3 sequence reads: CASSLAAGINEQFF. In DNA, the CDR3 is TGCGCCAGCAGCTTGGCCGCGGGTATCAATGAGCAGTTCTTC.